Listed here are 25 T cell receptor beta chains from one sample, sequenced in a study of Tregs in tolerant kidney transplant recipients. Libraries were prepared by immunoSEQ multiplex PCR; TCRdb keeps only in-frame clonotypes and omits some of them. The table records tens of thousands of clones, roughly 93% of them present only once. Sequencing was performed on CD4+ T cells from blood, taken before the transplant. The receptors were gathered from a human donor who received a combined kidney and bone marrow transplant.

The genes are TRBV4-2 and TRBJ2-7; 9 bases agree with TRBD2. The CDR3 is 19 amino acids. The germline CDR1 and CDR2 sequences are LGHNA and YNFKEQ. The ends lost 5 bases at V and 0 bases at J; junction bases unmatched: 17. The CDR3, as DNA: TGTGCCAGCAGCACAAGGGGGACTAGCCACAGTAAGAGCTCCTACGAGCAGTACTTC. Its translation is CASSTRGTSHSKSSYEQYF.

CDR3: CASSPANQGASEQYF. The CDR3 coding sequence is TGTGCCAGCTCACCAGCGAATCAGGGGGCGAGTGAGCAGTACTTC. The J gene is TRBJ2-7, the V gene TRBV18, with TRBD1 matching over 8 bases. Germline CDR1 and CDR2: KGHSH and LQKENI. The CDR3 loop spans 15 amino acids. The junction had 10 bases not matched to a gene; V was cut back by 2 bases and J by 7 bases.

This chain uses TRBV5-1 with TRBJ1-1, with a weak D call TRBD1 (5 bases). This CDR3 has 15 residues. Germline-derived CDR1 and CDR2 are SGHRS and YFSETQ. Trimming took off 3 bases at V and 0 bases at J, with 12 bases between the two ends. DNA of the CDR3: TGCGCCAGCAGCTCATCTCAGGGTATGAACACTGAAGCTTTCTTT. It encodes CASSSSQGMNTEAFF.

This sequence joins TRBV6-1 and TRBJ2-5; TRBD2 might be the D (6 bases). The CDR3 consists of 12 residues. Per the germline V gene, CDR1 is MNHNS and CDR2 is SASEGT. Here the CDR3 DNA reads TGTGCGGCCCTGCGGGGTGCAGAGACCCAGTACTTC. Its translation: CAALRGAETQYF.

This clone has only a few counts. The rearrangement links TRBV21-1 to TRBJ2-7; the table calls TRBD1, which could not be checked here. TRBV21-1 is a listed pseudogene. This CDR3 has 14 amino acids. The CDR3, as DNA: TGTGCCAGCAGCACAGACAGGGTATGGTACGAGCAGTACTTC. As protein: CASSTDRVWYEQYF.

V and J are TRBV30 and TRBJ2-2, with TRBD2 matching 10 bases. V gave up 5 bases and J gave up 8 bases; unmatched junction bases: 14. CDR3 size: 16 residues. In germline, CDR1 is GTSNPN, CDR2 SVGIG (reference sequence). This chain's CDR3 is CAWCIRPGLATGELFF. The CDR3, as DNA: TGTGCCTGGTGTATTCGACCGGGACTAGCGACGGGGGAGCTGTTTTTT.

The chain is built from TRBV6-1 and TRBJ1-4; TRBD1 might be the D (6 bases). CDR3 size: 13 residues. Trimming cost V 10 bases and J 0 bases, with 9 bases left between them. Per germline, CDR1 MNHNS and CDR2 SASEGT. The CDR3 loop reads CATRTATNEKLFF. The CDR3 bases are TGTGCCACCCGGACAGCAACTAATGAAAAACTGTTTTTT.

The chain recombines TRBV30 with TRBJ2-7, with 10 bases fitting TRBD1. V shed 4 bases, J shed 4 bases, and the junction held 4 bases outside the gene matches. The CDR3 is 13 amino acids. Per the germline V gene, CDR1 is GTSNPN and CDR2 is SVGIG (reference sequence). In DNA, the CDR3 is TGTGCCTGGAATACGGGACAGGGGTACGAGCAGTACTTC. Its protein is CAWNTGQGYEQYF. Full variable domain (missing parts from reference TRBV30 and TRBJ2-7): SQTIHQWPATLVQPVGSPLSLECTVEGTSNPNLYWYRQAAGRGLQLLFYSVGIGQISSEVPQNLSASRPQDRQFILSSKKLLLSDSGFYLCAWNTGQGYEQYFGPGTRLTVT.

The chain joins TRBV18 to TRBJ2-6; 10 bases line up with TRBD1. From germline, CDR1 is KGHSH and CDR2 LQKENI. The CDR3 totals 18 residues. The junction had 8 bases not matched to a gene; V was cut back by 4 bases and J by 2 bases. CDR3 DNA sequence: TGTGCCAGCTCACGATCCGGGACAGGGGTACCTGGGGCCAACGTCCTGACTTTC. Residues: CASSRSGTGVPGANVLTF.

This chain joins TRBV7-6 and TRBJ2-7; D is possibly TRBD1 (8 bases). CDR3 length: 15 residues. Per germline, CDR1 SGHVS and CDR2 FNYEAQ. V shed 5 bases and J shed 2 bases, with 16 bases lying between them. This CDR3 is CASSSRQGRAYEQYF. The CDR3 nucleotides are TGTGCCAGCAGCAGCAGACAGGGGAGGGCCTACGAGCAGTACTTC.

This chain connects TRBV4-3 to TRBJ1-2, with 8 nucleotides matching TRBD1. V gave up 0 bases and J gave up 7 bases; unmatched junction bases: 7. The CDR3 has 15 amino acids. Germline CDR1 reads LGHNA; CDR2 reads YSLEER. The CDR3 sequence: CASSQEVDREGGYTF. As DNA, the CDR3 is TGCGCCAGCAGCCAAGAGGTGGACAGGGAAGGTGGCTACACCTTC.

The table lists this clone with a count of one. The chain recombines TRBV12-5 with TRBJ1-1; unclear D gene. CDR1 and CDR2 from the germline V gene are LGHNT and FRNRAP. CDR3 length: 13 amino acids. V lost 1 base to trimming and J lost 1 base, with 4 bases between them. The CDR3 here is CASGLEQNTEAFF. The CDR3 nucleotides read TGTGCTAGTGGTTTGGAACAGAACACTGAAGCTTTCTTT.

The genes are TRBV6-6 and TRBJ1-2, with D hard to call. Germline lookup yields CDR1 MNHNY and CDR2 SVGAGI (reference sequence). V lost 0 bases, J lost 8 bases, and 10 bases lay in between. The length of the CDR3 is 13 residues. Here the CDR3 reads CASSYSPVAGYTF. The CDR3 DNA is TGTGCCAGCAGTTACTCCCCGGTAGCCGGCTACACCTTC.

This clone was observed a single time. The conserved phenylalanine or tryptophan is not found at the CDR3 terminus, so this likely reflects a read error. The DNA is omitted, as the CDR3 cannot be located on it reliably, and the CDR3 follows TCRdb's listing. CDR3: CTSSQDSMLAGAPPT. This sequence joins TRBV1 and TRBJ2-7; the D call TRBD2 from the table was never checked on the DNA. TRBV1 is deemed a pseudogene. The CDR3 is made up of 15 amino acids, end residues included.

This clone was observed a single time. The chain joins TRBV12-2 to TRBJ2-7; the D call in the table, TRBD2, was not verified against the DNA. TRBV12-2 is listed as a pseudogene. The CDR3 has 18 residues. In DNA form, the CDR3 reads TGTGCAAGTCGCTTAGCCCCGGACAGCGGGGGTTTCTCCTACGAGCAGTACTTC. Translation gives CASRLAPDSGGFSYEQYF.

The V call is TRBV14, the J call TRBJ2-3; 12 nucleotides align to TRBD2. This CDR3 has 17 amino acids. J was trimmed by 3 bases and V by 4 bases; bases with no gene match: 8. CDR1 and CDR2 from the germline V gene are SGHDN and FVKESK. The CDR3, as DNA: TGTGCCAGCAGCCCGAGACTAGCGGGGGATCATACAGATACGCAGTATTTT. Its translation is CASSPRLAGDHTDTQYF. The full variable domain, with the rest looked up from reference TRBV14 and TRBJ2-3, is EAGVTQFPSHSVIEKGQTVTLRCDPISGHDNLYWYRRVMGKEIKFLLHFVKESKQDESGMPNNRFLAERTGGTYSTLKVQPAELEDSGVYFCASSPRLAGDHTDTQYFGPGTRLTVL.

V is TRBV29-1 and J is TRBJ2-1; possible D gene TRBD1, 6 bases. Trimming cost V 0 bases and J 6 bases, with 15 bases left between them. CDR1 SQVTM and CDR2 ANQGSEA come from the germline V gene. This CDR3 comprises 15 residues. CDR3 amino acids: CSVEDGLTGGNEQFF. CDR3 nucleotides: TGCAGCGTTGAAGATGGCCTGACAGGTGGCAATGAGCAGTTCTTC.

The chain links TRBV29-1 to TRBJ1-5; TRBD1 agrees at 9 bases. CDR1 and CDR2 (germline): SQVTM, ANQGSEA. The J segment lost 4 bases and the V segment lost 5 bases, leaving 9 bases of the junction unmatched. This CDR3 has 15 amino acids. The CDR3 protein is CSVTAGQGKNQPQHF. In DNA, the CDR3 is TGCAGCGTTACCGCCGGACAGGGGAAAAATCAGCCCCAGCATTTT.

The chain couples TRBV19 to TRBJ1-3, with 9 bases lining up with TRBD1. This CDR3 region has 17 residues. J lost 1 base, V lost 5 bases, and 9 bases had no gene match. Germline CDR1 reads LNHDA; CDR2 reads SQIVND (reference sequence). DNA of the CDR3: TGTGCCAGTAGTCTCATCCACGGGACAGGGTCTGGAAACACCATATATTTT. Translated: CASSLIHGTGSGNTIYF. The full variable domain, its missing parts supplied by reference TRBV19 and TRBJ1-3, is DGGITQSPKYLFRKEGQNVTLSCEQNLNHDAMYWYRQDPGQGLRLIYYSQIVNDFQKGDIAEGYSVSREKKESFPLTVTSAQKNPTAFYLCASSLIHGTGSGNTIYFGEGSWLTVV.

The sample holds one count of this clone. The chain recombines TRBV5-1 with TRBJ2-1, with 13 nucleotides matching TRBD2. This CDR3 spans 20 amino acids. Germline-derived CDR1 and CDR2 are SGHRS and YFSETQ. The junction had 10 bases not matched to a gene; V was cut back by 0 bases and J by 1 base. CDR3 in amino acids: CASSLDRTSGGPGSYNEQFF. CDR3 coding DNA: TGCGCCAGCAGCTTGGATAGGACTAGCGGGGGTCCAGGGTCCTACAATGAGCAGTTCTTC.

This rearrangement joins TRBV10-3 to TRBJ1-3; 7 bases fit TRBD1. Germline V CDR1 and CDR2: ENHRY, SYGVKD. The CDR3 has 13 residues. Trimming took 10 bases from V and 1 from J; bases not matched to a gene: 4. CDR3 in DNA: TGTGCCACCTCGGGACAGTCTGGAAACACCATATATTTT. Protein sequence: CATSGQSGNTIYF.

The chain is built from TRBV9 and TRBJ2-3, with 10 bases lining up with TRBD2. The junction had 17 bases not matched to a gene; V was cut back by 0 bases and J by 4 bases. The V gene's germline CDR1 is SGDLS and CDR2 YYNGEE. The CDR3 consists of 20 residues. The CDR3 region has the DNA TGTGCCAGCAGCGTAGTACCCTACTCTCGGCTAGCGGGGGCTCCAGATACGCAGTATTTT. This codes for CASSVVPYSRLAGAPDTQYF.

This chain connects TRBV7-3 to TRBJ2-1; 7 bases align to TRBD2. Germline V gives CDR1 SGHTA, CDR2 FQGTGA. The junction had 3 bases not matched to a gene; V was cut back by 5 bases and J by 2 bases. CDR3 length equals 14 residues. DNA for the CDR3: TGTGCCAGCAGCGCGGGACTAACCTACAATGAGCAGTTCTTC. Protein sequence: CASSAGLTYNEQFF.

The chain links TRBV4-1 to TRBJ2-5, with D unclear. Germline CDR1 reads MGHRA; CDR2 reads YSYEKL. V shed 0 bases and J shed 4 bases, with 12 bases lying between them. The CDR3 is 15 amino acids. Here the CDR3 reads CASSQDARVGETQYF. The DNA of the CDR3 is TGCGCCAGCAGCCAAGATGCACGGGTGGGAGAGACCCAGTACTTC.

The chain carries TRBV7-2 and TRBJ1-4; TRBD1 matches at 8 bases. The V and J ends lost 5 bases and 6 bases, in that order; junction bases with no gene match: 8. The CDR3 is 15 amino acids. Germline CDR1 reads SGHTA; CDR2 reads FQGNSA. Here the CDR3 reads CASSISTGVDEKLFF. The CDR3 DNA sequence: TGTGCCAGCAGCATTTCGACAGGGGTGGATGAAAAACTGTTTTTT.